This T cell receptor beta chain was recovered during a study of blood T cell repertoires in COVID-19. The V gene end was trimmed by 5 bases and the J gene end by 5 bases; junction bases not matched to a gene: 7. Germline values: CDR1 SGHRS, CDR2 YFSETQ. The CDR3 extends over 14 amino acids. Assay used: immunoSEQ multiplex PCR; TCRdb lists only in-frame clones, some missing. The repertoire consists of roughly 200,000 clones, with approximately 85% occurring once and the leading ten covering 6.5% to 9%. This TCR was sampled from a woman aged 55-70 years with acute or convalescent COVID-19. V and J are TRBV5-1 and TRBJ2-5; TRBD1 agrees at 9 bases. The sample taken for sequencing was peripheral blood. CDR3 coding DNA: TGCGCCAGCAGGCTGGGACAGGGAATGGAGACCCAGTACTTC. Protein: CASRLGQGMETQYF.